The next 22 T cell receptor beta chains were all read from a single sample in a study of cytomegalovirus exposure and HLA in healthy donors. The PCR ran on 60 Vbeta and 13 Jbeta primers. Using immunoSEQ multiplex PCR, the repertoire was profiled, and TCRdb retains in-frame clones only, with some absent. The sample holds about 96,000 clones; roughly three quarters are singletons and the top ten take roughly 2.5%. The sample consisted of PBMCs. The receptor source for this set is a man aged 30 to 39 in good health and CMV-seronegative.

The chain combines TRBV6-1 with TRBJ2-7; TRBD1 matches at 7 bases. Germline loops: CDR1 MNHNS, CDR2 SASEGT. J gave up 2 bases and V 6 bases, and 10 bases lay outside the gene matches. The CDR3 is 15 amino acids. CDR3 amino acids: CASRTAGTATYEQYF. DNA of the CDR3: TGTGCCAGCAGGACCGCCGGGACAGCCACCTACGAGCAGTACTTC.

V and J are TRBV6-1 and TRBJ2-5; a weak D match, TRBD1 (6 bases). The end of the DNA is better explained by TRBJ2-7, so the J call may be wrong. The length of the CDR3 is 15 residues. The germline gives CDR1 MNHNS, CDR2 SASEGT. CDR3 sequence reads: CASSEGHLIRYEQYF. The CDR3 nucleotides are TGTGCCAGCAGTGAGGGACATTTGATCCGATACGAGCAGTACTTC.

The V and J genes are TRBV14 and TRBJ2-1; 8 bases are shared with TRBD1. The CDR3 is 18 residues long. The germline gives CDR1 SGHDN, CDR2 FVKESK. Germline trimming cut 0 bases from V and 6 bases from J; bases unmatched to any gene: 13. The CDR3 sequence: CASSQDPLTRDRFNEQFF. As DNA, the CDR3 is TGTGCCAGCAGCCAAGATCCCCTCACGCGGGACAGGTTCAATGAGCAGTTCTTC.

The CDR3 nucleotides read TGTGCCAGCAGCCAAGAAACTAGCGGGGGGCCCGACGAGGAGACCCAGTACTTC. The encoded protein is CASSQETSGGPDEETQYF. This chain uses TRBV4-2 with TRBJ2-5, with 12 bases aligning to TRBD2. J was trimmed by 5 bases and V by 0 bases; bases with no gene match: 10. CDR3 size: 18 residues. Germline V gene sequence: CDR1 LGHNA, CDR2 YNFKEQ.

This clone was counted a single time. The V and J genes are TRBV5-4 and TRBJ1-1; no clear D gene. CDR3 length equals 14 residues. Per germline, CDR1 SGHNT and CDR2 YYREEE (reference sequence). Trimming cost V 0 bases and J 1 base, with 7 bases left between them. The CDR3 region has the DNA TGTGCCAGCAGCTTGGACCCGGGGAACACTGAAGCTTTCTTT. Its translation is CASSLDPGNTEAFF. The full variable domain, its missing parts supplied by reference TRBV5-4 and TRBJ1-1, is ETGVTQSPTHLIKTRGQQVTLRCSSQSGHNTVSWYQQALGQGPQFIFQYYREEENGRGNFPPRFSGLQFPNYSSELNVNALELDDSALYLCASSLDPGNTEAFFGQGTRLTVV.

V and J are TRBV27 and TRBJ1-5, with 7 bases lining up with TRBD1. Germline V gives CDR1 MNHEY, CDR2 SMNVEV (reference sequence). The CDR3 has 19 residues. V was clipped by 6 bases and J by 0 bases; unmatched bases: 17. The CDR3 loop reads CASSPTYSTDRDSNQPQHF. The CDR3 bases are TGTGCCAGCAGCCCTACATATTCCACCGACAGGGATAGCAATCAGCCCCAGCATTTT.

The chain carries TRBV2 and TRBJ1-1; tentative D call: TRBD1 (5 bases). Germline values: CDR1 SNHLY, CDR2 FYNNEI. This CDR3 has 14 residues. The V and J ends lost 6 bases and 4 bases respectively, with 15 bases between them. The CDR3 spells CASRSRALFTEAFF. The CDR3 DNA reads TGTGCCAGCAGGTCCAGGGCCCTTTTCACTGAAGCTTTCTTT.

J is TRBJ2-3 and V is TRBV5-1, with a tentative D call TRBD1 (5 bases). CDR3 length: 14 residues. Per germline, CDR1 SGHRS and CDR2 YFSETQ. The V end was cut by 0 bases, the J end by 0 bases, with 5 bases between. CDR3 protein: CASSLGQSTDTQYF. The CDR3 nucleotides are TGCGCCAGCAGCTTGGGACAGAGCACAGATACGCAGTATTTT.

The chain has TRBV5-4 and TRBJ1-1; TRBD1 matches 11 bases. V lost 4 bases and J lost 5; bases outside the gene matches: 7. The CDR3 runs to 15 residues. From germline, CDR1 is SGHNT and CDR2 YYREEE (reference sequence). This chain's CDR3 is CASSPDRGRETEAFF. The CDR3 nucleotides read TGTGCCAGCAGCCCGGACAGGGGGCGTGAAACTGAAGCTTTCTTT.

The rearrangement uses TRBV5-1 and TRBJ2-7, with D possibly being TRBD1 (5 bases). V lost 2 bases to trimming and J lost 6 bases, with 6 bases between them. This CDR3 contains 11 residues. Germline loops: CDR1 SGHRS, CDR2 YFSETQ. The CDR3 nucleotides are TGCGCCAGCAGCTTTAGGGGCGAGCAGTACTTC. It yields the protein CASSFRGEQYF.

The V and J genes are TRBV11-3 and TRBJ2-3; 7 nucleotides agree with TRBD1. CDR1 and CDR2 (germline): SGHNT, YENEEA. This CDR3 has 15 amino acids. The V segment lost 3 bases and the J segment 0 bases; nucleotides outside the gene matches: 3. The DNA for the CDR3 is TGTGCCAGCAGCTTTGGGACAGATAGCACAGATACGCAGTATTTT. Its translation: CASSFGTDSTDTQYF.

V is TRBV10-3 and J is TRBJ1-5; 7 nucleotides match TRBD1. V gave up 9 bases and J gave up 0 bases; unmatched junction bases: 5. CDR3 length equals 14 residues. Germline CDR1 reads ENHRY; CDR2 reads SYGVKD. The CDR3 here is CAIQDRNSNQPQHF. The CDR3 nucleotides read TGTGCCATTCAGGACAGGAATAGCAATCAGCCCCAGCATTTT.

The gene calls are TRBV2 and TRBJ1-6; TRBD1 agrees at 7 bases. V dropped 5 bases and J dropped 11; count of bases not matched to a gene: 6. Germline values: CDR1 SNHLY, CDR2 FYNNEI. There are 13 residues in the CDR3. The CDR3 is CASSWDSRTPLHF. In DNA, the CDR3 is TGTGCCAGCAGTTGGGACAGCCGGACACCCCTCCACTTT.

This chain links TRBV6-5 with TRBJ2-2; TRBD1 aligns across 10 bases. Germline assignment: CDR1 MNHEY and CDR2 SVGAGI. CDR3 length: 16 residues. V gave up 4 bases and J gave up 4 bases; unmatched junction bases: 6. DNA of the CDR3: TGTGCCAGCAGTTTTGGACAGGGGGTCCCCACCGGGGAGCTGTTTTTT. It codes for CASSFGQGVPTGELFF.

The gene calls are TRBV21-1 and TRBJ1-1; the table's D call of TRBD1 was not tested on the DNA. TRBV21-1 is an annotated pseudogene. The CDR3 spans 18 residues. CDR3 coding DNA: TGTGCCAGCAGCAGTTACCCCCGGGACAGACCAATGAACACTGAAGCTTTCTTT. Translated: CASSSYPRDRPMNTEAFF.

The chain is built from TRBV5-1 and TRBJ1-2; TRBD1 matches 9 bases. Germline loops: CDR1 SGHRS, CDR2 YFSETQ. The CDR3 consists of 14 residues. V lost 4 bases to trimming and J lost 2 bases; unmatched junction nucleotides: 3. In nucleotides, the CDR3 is TGCGCCAGCAGCCAGGGGACAGGGAACTATGGCTACACCTTC. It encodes CASSQGTGNYGYTF.

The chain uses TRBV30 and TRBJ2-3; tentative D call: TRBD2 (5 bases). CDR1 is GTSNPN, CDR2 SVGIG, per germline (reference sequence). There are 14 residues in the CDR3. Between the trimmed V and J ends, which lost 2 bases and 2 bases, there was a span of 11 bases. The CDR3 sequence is CAWSIIGLTDTQYF. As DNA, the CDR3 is TGTGCCTGGAGTATTATAGGACTCACAGATACGCAGTATTTT.

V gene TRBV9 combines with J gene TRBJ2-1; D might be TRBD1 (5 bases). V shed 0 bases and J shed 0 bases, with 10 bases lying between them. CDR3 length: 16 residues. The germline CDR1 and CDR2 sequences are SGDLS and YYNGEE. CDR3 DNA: TGTGCCAGCAGCGTAGCAAGGGGAAACTCCTACAATGAGCAGTTCTTC. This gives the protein CASSVARGNSYNEQFF.

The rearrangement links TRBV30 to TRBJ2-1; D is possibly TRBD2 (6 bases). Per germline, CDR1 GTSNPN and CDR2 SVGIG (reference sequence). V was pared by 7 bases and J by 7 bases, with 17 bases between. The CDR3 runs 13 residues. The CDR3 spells CASLSGGGNEQFF. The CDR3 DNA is TGTGCCTCCCTCTCCGGGGGAGGAAATGAGCAGTTCTTC.

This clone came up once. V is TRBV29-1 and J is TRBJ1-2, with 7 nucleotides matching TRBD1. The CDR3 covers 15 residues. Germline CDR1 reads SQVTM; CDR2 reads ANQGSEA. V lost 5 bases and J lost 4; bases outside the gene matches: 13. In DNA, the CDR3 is TGCAGCGTTCCAAACCCCGGGACAGAAAGCTATGGCTACACCTTC. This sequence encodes CSVPNPGTESYGYTF. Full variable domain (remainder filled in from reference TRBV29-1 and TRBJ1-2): SAVISQKPSRDICQRGTSLTIQCQVDSQVTMMFWYRQQPGQSLTLIATANQGSEATYESGFVIDKFPISRPNLTFSTLTVSNMSPEDSSIYLCSVPNPGTESYGYTFGSGTRLTVV.

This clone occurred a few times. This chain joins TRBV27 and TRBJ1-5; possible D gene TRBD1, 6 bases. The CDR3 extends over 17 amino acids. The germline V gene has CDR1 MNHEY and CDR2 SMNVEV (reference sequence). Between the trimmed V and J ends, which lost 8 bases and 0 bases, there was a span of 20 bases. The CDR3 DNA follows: TGTGCCAGCCCCCTTCGAGACAGGTCCATTAGCAATCAGCCCCAGCATTTT. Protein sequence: CASPLRDRSISNQPQHF.

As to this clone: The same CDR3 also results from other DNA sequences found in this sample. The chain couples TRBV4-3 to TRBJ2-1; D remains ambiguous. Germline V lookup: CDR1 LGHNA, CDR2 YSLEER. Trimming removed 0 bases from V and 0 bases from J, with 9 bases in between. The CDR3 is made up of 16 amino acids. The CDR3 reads CASSQDTQNSYNEQFF. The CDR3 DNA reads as TGCGCCAGCAGCCAAGATACCCAGAACTCCTACAATGAGCAGTTCTTC.